These 26 T cell receptor beta chains share one sample of origin, sequenced in a study of long-term antiretroviral therapy in people with HIV. Running of the v3.0 immunoSEQ assay took place at survey level. Produced via immunoSEQ multiplex PCR; TCRdb's table is partial and in-frame only. The repertoire holds tens of thousands of clones, with 90% to 95% as singletons. Sequences were derived from unsorted PBMCs, sampled 3.7 years after starting antiretroviral therapy. The receptors shown here come from a woman aged 45-59 years with HIV.

This sequence joins TRBV5-1 and TRBJ1-3; the D gene is possibly TRBD1 (5 bases). V lost 0 bases and J 4 bases, leaving 14 bases between the germline ends. The CDR3 is made up of 16 amino acids. Per the germline V gene, CDR1 is SGHRS and CDR2 is YFSETQ. The CDR3 DNA follows: TGCGCCAGCAGCTTGGCCAGTAAAGGGGACGGAAACACCATATATTTT. As protein: CASSLASKGDGNTIYF.

The V gene is TRBV5-1, the J gene TRBJ1-1; maybe TRBD1 (5 bases). CDR1 and CDR2 from the germline V gene are SGHRS and YFSETQ. There are 13 residues in the CDR3. Trimming shortened V by 4 bases and J by 2 bases, and 9 bases separated the two germline ends. The DNA of the CDR3 is TGCGCCAGCAGCCTGGACAAAAACACTGAAGCTTTCTTT. Its protein product is CASSLDKNTEAFF.

V usage is TRBV19 and J usage is TRBJ1-1; the match to TRBD1 covers 7 bases. Germline V gene lookup returns CDR1 LNHDA and CDR2 SQIVND (reference sequence). This CDR3 is 16 amino acids long. V gave up 5 bases and J gave up 1 base; unmatched junction bases: 10. CDR3 in DNA: TGTGCCAGTAGTGCTCCGAGACAGGGCGGGAACACTGAAGCTTTCTTT. Its translation is CASSAPRQGGNTEAFF.

This clone was picked up one time. The genes are TRBV27 and TRBJ1-5, with a possible D match to TRBD1 (5 bases). Germline V gene data show CDR1 as MNHEY and CDR2 as SMNVEV (reference sequence). The V and J ends lost 2 bases and 9 bases respectively, with 8 bases between them. CDR3 length: 12 residues. CDR3 amino acids: CASSLRGAPQHF. The CDR3 DNA reads as TGTGCCAGCAGTTTAAGGGGTGCGCCCCAGCATTTT.

The V and J genes are TRBV19 and TRBJ1-6; TRBD1 is a possible D gene (5 bases). Germline-derived CDR1 and CDR2 are LNHDA and SQIVND (reference sequence). Trimming pared 0 bases from V and 8 bases from J, leaving 20 bases between. CDR3 length: 18 residues. CDR3 in DNA: TGTGCCAGTAGTATAGACGCCTCCCCTGACAGTACGGATTCACCCCTCCACTTT. This translates into CASSIDASPDSTDSPLHF.

V is TRBV18 and J is TRBJ2-1, with 8 bases matching TRBD2. The CDR3 covers 15 residues. Trimming removed 6 bases from V and 4 bases from J; junction bases left unmatched: 8. Germline V gives CDR1 KGHSH, CDR2 LQKENI. The CDR3 DNA follows: TGTGCCAGCTCCCGGGGCACTAGCGGTTACAATGAGCAGTTCTTC. Translated, it gives CASSRGTSGYNEQFF.

This sequence joins TRBV7-8 and TRBJ1-1; D gene uncertain. CDR1 is SGHVS and CDR2 is FQNEAQ in the germline V gene. The V end lost 0 bases, the J end lost 0 bases, and 20 bases lay between the germline ends. The length of the CDR3 is 19 residues. The CDR3 region is CASSLAGSRVRGMNTEAFF. The CDR3 nucleotides are TGTGCCAGCAGCTTAGCGGGTTCTAGGGTTCGGGGAATGAACACTGAAGCTTTCTTT.

This sequence joins TRBV5-4 and TRBJ2-7, with 7 bases that match TRBD2. V was pared by 0 bases and J by 4 bases, with 7 bases of the junction left unmatched. This CDR3 has 15 amino acids. Germline assignment: CDR1 SGHNT and CDR2 YYREEE (reference sequence). The CDR3 DNA is TGTGCCAGCAGCTTGGGCCGCGGGGGACTATACGAGCAGTACTTC. It yields the protein CASSLGRGGLYEQYF.

The J gene is TRBJ2-7, the V gene TRBV5-4, with D possibly TRBD1 on 6 matching bases. This CDR3 region has 13 residues. The V gene's germline CDR1 is SGHNT and CDR2 YYREEE (reference sequence). V was trimmed by 4 bases and J by 4 bases, leaving 12 bases between them. The CDR3 sequence is CASSGRDKYEQYF. The CDR3 nucleotides are TGTGCCAGCAGCGGCCGGGACAAGTACGAGCAGTACTTC. Complete variable domain (other parts from reference TRBV5-4 and TRBJ2-7): ETGVTQSPTHLIKTRGQQVTLRCSSQSGHNTVSWYQQALGQGPQFIFQYYREEENGRGNFPPRFSGLQFPNYSSELNVNALELDDSALYLCASSGRDKYEQYFGPGTRLTVT.

This chain joins TRBV30 and TRBJ2-2, with a weak D call TRBD1 (6 bases). V gave up 3 bases and J gave up 0 bases, with 17 bases separating them. This CDR3 spans 17 amino acids. Germline V gene lookup returns CDR1 GTSNPN and CDR2 SVGIG (reference sequence). The CDR3 reads CAWSPRRGGTNTGELFF. CDR3 nucleotide sequence: TGTGCCTGGAGCCCTCGGAGAGGGGGTACGAACACCGGGGAGCTGTTTTTT.

The chain combines TRBV7-2 with TRBJ2-7; tentative D call: TRBD1 (5 bases). V dropped 0 bases and J dropped 4 bases, with 16 bases sitting between them. The CDR3 consists of 16 residues. Germline CDR1 SGHTA, CDR2 FQGNSA. The CDR3 sequence: CASSLAGTGFSYEQYF. In nucleotides, the CDR3 is TGTGCCAGCAGCTTAGCTGGCACAGGTTTCTCTTACGAGCAGTACTTC.

This clone was observed once. This chain connects TRBV29-1 to TRBJ2-3, with 10 nucleotides matching TRBD1. Germline V CDR1 and CDR2: SQVTM, ANQGSEA. CDR3 size: 13 residues. After removal of 7 bases from V and 6 bases from J, the junction contained 7 bases not matched to a gene. The DNA for the CDR3 is TGCAGCGCCAAGACAGGGGGCGCGGATACGCAGTATTTT. This gives the protein CSAKTGGADTQYF.

CDR3 region: CASSRRTGQQRAQYF. DNA of the CDR3: TGTGCCAGCAGCAGAAGGACAGGGCAGCAACGGGCCCAGTACTTC. This sequence joins TRBV7-2 and TRBJ2-5; TRBD1 agrees at 8 bases. The J segment lost 9 bases and the V segment lost 5 bases, leaving 14 bases of the junction unmatched. The CDR3 extends over 15 amino acids. Germline V CDR1 and CDR2: SGHTA, FQGNSA.

This chain connects TRBV5-4 to TRBJ2-3, with a possible D match to TRBD1 (5 bases). In germline, CDR1 is SGHNT, CDR2 YYREEE (reference sequence). V lost 1 base, J lost 0 bases, and 6 bases lay in between. The CDR3 spans 14 residues. As DNA, the CDR3 is TGTGCCAGCAGCTTGAGGGGTAGCACAGATACGCAGTATTTT. This codes for CASSLRGSTDTQYF.

This chain links TRBV5-6 with TRBJ1-6; D might be TRBD1 (6 bases). V was trimmed by 4 bases and J by 10 bases, leaving 12 bases between them. Germline V gives CDR1 SGHDT, CDR2 YYEEEE. The CDR3 extends over 13 amino acids. In DNA form, the CDR3 reads TGTGCCAGCAGCACACACAGGGACTCACCCCTCCACTTT. Translating it yields CASSTHRDSPLHF. The whole variable domain, remainder taken from reference TRBV5-6 and TRBJ1-6, is DAGVTQSPTHLIKTRGQQVTLRCSPKSGHDTVSWYQQALGQGPQFIFQYYEEEERQRGNFPDRFSGHQFPNYSSELNVNALLLGDSALYLCASSTHRDSPLHFGNGTRLTVT.

The chain carries TRBV7-8 and TRBJ2-7; D gene unclear. CDR1 is SGHVS and CDR2 is FQNEAQ in the germline V gene. This CDR3 contains 15 residues. Trimming took 1 base from V and 0 from J, leaving 10 bases between them. The CDR3 spells CASSLGRWSSYEQYF. CDR3 bases: TGTGCCAGCAGCTTAGGACGGTGGAGCTCCTACGAGCAGTACTTC.

This chain connects TRBV29-1 to TRBJ2-2; D not resolved. This CDR3 is 14 amino acids long. Germline V gene sequence: CDR1 SQVTM, CDR2 ANQGSEA. With 3 bases removed from V and 4 bases from J, the gap between germline ends came to 12 bases. This CDR3 reads CSVEGPEPTGELFF. In nucleotides, the CDR3 is TGCAGCGTTGAGGGCCCGGAGCCCACCGGGGAGCTGTTTTTT.

This chain uses TRBV19 with TRBJ1-2, with D unresolved. The CDR3 sequence is 13 residues long. Germline V lookup: CDR1 LNHDA, CDR2 SQIVND (reference sequence). The V and J ends lost 8 bases and 1 base respectively, with 11 bases between them. The CDR3 reads CASQNTFNYGYTF. CDR3 nucleotides: TGTGCCAGTCAAAATACCTTTAACTATGGCTACACCTTC. The whole variable domain, remainder taken from reference TRBV19 and TRBJ1-2, is DGGITQSPKYLFRKEGQNVTLSCEQNLNHDAMYWYRQDPGQGLRLIYYSQIVNDFQKGDIAEGYSVSREKKESFPLTVTSAQKNPTAFYLCASQNTFNYGYTFGSGTRLTVV.

The chain carries TRBV6-6 and TRBJ2-3; 12 bases are a match to TRBD1. The CDR3 length is 16 residues. The ends lost 1 base at V and 4 bases at J; junction bases unmatched: 3. The germline V gene encodes CDR1 MNHNY and CDR2 SVGAGI (reference sequence). The CDR3 is CASSYWDRGQADTQYF. The CDR3 DNA reads TGTGCCAGCAGTTACTGGGACAGGGGGCAGGCAGATACGCAGTATTTT.

CDR3: CASSPPDPYTEAFF. CDR3 in DNA: TGTGCCAGCTCACCACCAGACCCTTACACTGAAGCTTTCTTT. The chain links TRBV18 to TRBJ1-1, with D hard to call. The CDR3 covers 14 residues. Trimming pared 0 bases from V and 3 bases from J, leaving 8 bases between. CDR1 is KGHSH and CDR2 is LQKENI in the germline V gene. Complete variable domain (other parts from reference TRBV18 and TRBJ1-1): NAGVMQNPRHLVRRRGQEARLRCSPMKGHSHVYWYRQLPEEGLKFMVYLQKENIIDESGMPKERFSAEFPKEGPSILRIQQVVRGDSAAYFCASSPPDPYTEAFFGQGTRLTVV.

The V gene is TRBV7-7, the J gene TRBJ2-2; a weak D match, TRBD2 (5 bases). This CDR3 has 11 amino acids. CDR1 and CDR2 (germline): SSHAT, FNYEAQ (reference sequence). In DNA form, the CDR3 reads TGTGCTATTAGCGCTTACGGGGAGCTGTTTTTT. It translates to CAISAYGELFF.

V gene TRBV29-1 combines with J gene TRBJ1-1, with 10 bases lining up with TRBD1. Germline V gene data show CDR1 as SQVTM and CDR2 as ANQGSEA. J gave up 3 bases and V 4 bases, and 2 bases lay outside the gene matches. This CDR3 contains 13 residues. The CDR3 DNA follows: TGCAGCGTTGGACAGGGGGCGGACACTGAAGCTTTCTTT. It yields the protein CSVGQGADTEAFF.

Only one count was recorded for this clone. The CDR3 coding sequence is TGTGCCAGCGAAAGCCGACAGGATGCCAATGAAAAACTGTTTTTT. It specifies CASESRQDANEKLFF. The gene calls are TRBV2 and TRBJ1-4; D may be TRBD1 (6 bases). Trimming removed 8 bases at V and 5 bases at J, with 18 bases between. CDR3 size: 15 residues. Germline CDR1 reads SNHLY; CDR2 reads FYNNEI.

The V call is TRBV7-6, the J call TRBJ2-1, with TRBD2 identical over 7 bases. The length of the CDR3 is 17 residues. CDR1 is SGHVS, CDR2 FNYEAQ, per germline. Losses at the gene ends were 4 bases for V and 6 bases for J; bases not matched to a gene: 15. The CDR3 sequence is CASSSFPPPGGLNEQFF. The CDR3 nucleotides are TGTGCCAGCAGCTCATTCCCCCCCCCGGGGGGTCTCAATGAGCAGTTCTTC. The full variable domain, completed using reference TRBV7-6 and TRBJ2-1, is GAGVSQSPRYKVTKRGQDVALRCDPISGHVSLYWYRQALGQGPEFLTYFNYEAQQDKSGLPNDRFSAERPEGSISTLTIQRTEQRDSAMYRCASSSFPPPGGLNEQFFGPGTRLTVL.

The gene calls are TRBV4-2 and TRBJ1-3; 7 bases align to TRBD1. The CDR3 extends over 17 amino acids. Looked up from germline, CDR1 is LGHNA and CDR2 is YNFKEQ. With V trimmed by 2 bases and J by 2 bases, 9 bases remained unmatched. CDR3: CASSQRGPTGTGNTIYF. The CDR3 region has the DNA TGTGCCAGCAGCCAACGAGGCCCGACAGGGACTGGAAACACCATATATTTT.

The table lists this clone with a count of one. The rearrangement joins TRBV21-1 to TRBJ1-3. TRBV21-1 is listed as a pseudogene. The CDR3 totals 19 residues. The CDR3 DNA sequence: TGTGCCAGCAGCAAAAGAGCATTCGGGACCCTACCCTCTGGAAACACCATATATTTT. This sequence encodes CASSKRAFGTLPSGNTIYF.